This T cell receptor beta chain was profiled in a study of OX40 agonist ivuxolimab in advanced cancers. Study details: Partial responses were seen in three patients, one with hepatocellular carcinoma and two with cutaneous melanoma.

Turning to this clone: Its matching antigen is unknown.

The study's findings and limits: Compared with CD4+, CD8+ T cells on average had more expanded clones. Those patients achieving a partial response at 0.1-3.0 mg/kg showed among the lowest clonal expansion.

Germline CDR1 and CDR2: SNHLY and FYNNEI. The V and J ends lost 3 bases and 7 bases, in that order; junction bases with no gene match: 9. CDR3 length: 15 residues. Measured with immunoSEQ multiplex PCR; TCRdb has only the in-frame clones, and not every one. The data hold some 60,000 clones, with approximately 80% observed a single time. The source of this sequence is an adult with an advanced solid tumor such as melanoma, head and neck, liver or kidney cancer. The chain couples TRBV2 to TRBJ1-5; 7 nucleotides line up with TRBD1. The sample here was CD4+ or CD8+ T cells sorted from blood, taken in a trial of the OX40 agonist ivuxolimab. The CDR3: CASSDLDRAGQPQHF. The CDR3 DNA sequence: TGTGCCAGCAGTGACCTTGACAGGGCAGGCCAGCCCCAGCATTTT. Based on the CDR3 plus reference TRBV2 and TRBJ1-5, the full variable domain is EPEVTQTPSHQVTQMGQEVILRCVPISNHLYFYWYRQILGQKVEFLVSFYNNEISEKSEIFDDQFSVERPDGSNFTLKIRSTKLEDSAMYFCASSDLDRAGQPQHFGDGTRLSIL.